Each of the 30 T cell receptor beta chains below was sequenced from the same sample in a study of T cell responses to AZD1222 COVID-19 vaccine. Assay: immunoSEQ multiplex PCR; the TCRdb copy retains only in-frame clones and omits some. The repertoire holds some 120,000 clones, with over 75% as singletons. Specimen: peripheral blood, collected on day 0 of AZD1222 vaccination. The receptors were sampled from an adult in good health.

The chain carries TRBV6-5 and TRBJ2-3, with TRBD2 matching 10 bases. Germline V gene lookup returns CDR1 MNHEY and CDR2 SVGAGI. The CDR3 loop spans 15 amino acids. With 9 bases clipped from V and 1 base from J, the junction kept 7 bases outside the gene matches. This CDR3 is CASLLAGAGTDTQYF. CDR3 nucleotides: TGTGCCAGTCTGCTAGCGGGAGCAGGCACAGATACGCAGTATTTT.

This clone was recorded a few times. The chain recombines TRBV7-9 with TRBJ2-7; 10 positions agree with TRBD1. Germline V gene data show CDR1 as SEHNR and CDR2 as FQNEAQ (reference sequence). The CDR3 spans 14 residues. V shed 5 bases and J 7 bases; nucleotides not matched to a gene: 8. The CDR3 DNA follows: TGTGCCAGCAGCGCCGACAGGGGGCGGGAGGAGCAGTACTTC. Protein sequence: CASSADRGREEQYF.

This rearrangement joins TRBV9 to TRBJ1-2; no definite D call. V dropped 0 bases and J dropped 8 bases, with 11 bases sitting between them. Germline V gene lookup returns CDR1 SGDLS and CDR2 YYNGEE. The CDR3 totals 13 residues. The CDR3 protein is CASSVGVGRGYTF. CDR3 DNA sequence: TGTGCCAGCAGCGTAGGGGTGGGGAGAGGCTACACCTTC.

The rearrangement joins TRBV6-4 to TRBJ2-1; a weak D match, TRBD1 (6 bases). This CDR3 is built from 14 residues. CDR1 MRHNA and CDR2 SNTAGT come from the germline V gene. The V end lost 0 bases, the J end lost 3 bases, and 6 bases lay between the germline ends. In DNA form, the CDR3 reads TGTGCCAGCAGTGACTCAGGGGGCTACAATGAGCAGTTCTTC. Its protein product is CASSDSGGYNEQFF.

This clone came up once. This chain uses TRBV7-3 with TRBJ2-2, with D unclear. Germline values: CDR1 SGHTA, CDR2 FQGTGA. This CDR3 contains 14 residues. Trimming removed 1 base at V and 4 bases at J, with 7 bases between. CDR3 amino acids: CASSLNSATGELFF. The CDR3 region has the DNA TGTGCCAGCAGCTTAAATTCCGCCACCGGGGAGCTGTTTTTT.

V and J are TRBV6-5 and TRBJ1-2, with 7 bases identical to TRBD1. V dropped 8 bases and J dropped 3; count of bases not matched to a gene: 9. The germline gives CDR1 MNHEY, CDR2 SVGAGI. The CDR3 covers 14 residues. The chain's CDR3 is CASRREGAHYGYTF. Here the CDR3 DNA reads TGTGCCAGCCGGCGAGAGGGGGCCCACTATGGCTACACCTTC.

This rearrangement joins TRBV24-1 to TRBJ2-7; TRBD1 agrees at 8 bases. Germline CDR1 and CDR2: KGHDR and SFDVKD. This CDR3 is built from 17 residues. Unmatched junction bases numbered 12, after V lost 4 bases and J lost 2 bases. CDR3 in DNA: TGTGCCACCAGTGACACCGGCCGGGGGACAGGCACCTACGAGCAGTACTTC. Its translation: CATSDTGRGTGTYEQYF.

The rearrangement joins TRBV6-5 to TRBJ1-2, with D perhaps matching TRBD1 (5 bases). The CDR3 totals 15 residues. Germline V CDR1 and CDR2: MNHEY, SVGAGI. Trimming stripped 6 bases from V and 1 base from J, with 15 bases between. As DNA, the CDR3 is TGTGCCAGCAGCACTATTCGGGGCCATAACTATGGCTACACCTTC. Protein: CASSTIRGHNYGYTF.

The V call is TRBV18, the J call TRBJ1-1; 7 positions agree with TRBD1. The CDR3 runs to 14 residues. The germline V gene encodes CDR1 KGHSH and CDR2 LQKENI. After removal of 5 bases from V and 5 bases from J, the junction contained 8 bases not matched to a gene. CDR3: CASSEYRGGTEAFF. CDR3 nucleotide sequence: TGTGCCAGCTCAGAATACAGGGGTGGGACTGAAGCTTTCTTT.

The CDR3 sequence: CATSREQTDYEQYF. The CDR3 DNA follows: TGTGCCACCAGCAGAGAGCAGACAGATTACGAGCAGTACTTC. The chain combines TRBV15 with TRBJ2-7; D may be TRBD1 (5 bases). V was shortened by 0 bases and J by 4 bases, with 10 bases between the two germline ends. The CDR3 contains 14 residues. The germline gives CDR1 LNHNV, CDR2 YYDKDF (reference sequence).

This rearrangement joins TRBV7-2 to TRBJ2-3, with TRBD2 matching over 8 bases. V was pared by 3 bases and J by 4 bases, with 6 bases of the junction left unmatched. The CDR3 has 15 amino acids. Germline lookup yields CDR1 SGHTA and CDR2 FQGNSA. CDR3 DNA sequence: TGTGCCAGCAGCTTCCAGCGGGGGATATCAGATACGCAGTATTTT. Protein: CASSFQRGISDTQYF.

The rearrangement links TRBV4-3 to TRBJ2-1, with 8 bases matching TRBD2. The J segment lost 2 bases and the V segment lost 1 base, leaving 7 bases of the junction unmatched. Germline V gene data show CDR1 as LGHNA and CDR2 as YSLEER. CDR3 length: 17 amino acids. The CDR3 region is CASSQAFSGTPYNEQFF. In DNA, the CDR3 is TGCGCCAGCAGCCAAGCGTTTAGCGGGACCCCCTACAATGAGCAGTTCTTC.

CDR3 residues: CASSFSGSNQPQHF. The CDR3 DNA reads as TGTGCCAGCAGCTTTAGCGGGAGCAATCAGCCCCAGCATTTT. The rearrangement uses TRBV7-9 and TRBJ1-5; D unclear. This CDR3 region has 14 residues. Trimming cost V 3 bases and J 1 base, with 7 bases left between them. Germline V CDR1 and CDR2: SEHNR, FQNEAQ (reference sequence).

CDR3: CASSLKSGMVGELFF. DNA of the CDR3: TGTGCCAGCAGCTTAAAAAGCGGGATGGTCGGGGAGCTGTTTTTT. The chain links TRBV7-3 to TRBJ2-2; the match to TRBD2 covers 7 bases. Trimming took 1 base from V and 7 from J; bases not matched to a gene: 6. Germline V gene lookup returns CDR1 SGHTA and CDR2 FQGTGA. The CDR3 contains 15 residues.

The rearrangement uses TRBV5-1 and TRBJ2-1; 9 bases map to TRBD2. The V segment lost 0 bases and the J segment 4 bases; nucleotides outside the gene matches: 14. Per germline, CDR1 SGHRS and CDR2 YFSETQ. CDR3 size: 19 residues. This CDR3 reads CASSLDGTSPSGIYNEQFF. The CDR3 nucleotides read TGCGCCAGCAGCTTGGATGGGACTAGCCCTAGTGGAATTTACAATGAGCAGTTCTTC.

This rearrangement joins TRBV9 to TRBJ1-1, with D possibly TRBD1 on 5 matching bases. Germline CDR1 is SGDLS and CDR2 is YYNGEE. Trimming took 4 bases from V and 3 from J, leaving 19 bases between them. This CDR3 contains 16 residues. The CDR3 nucleotides read TGTGCCAGCAGCAGAGATGGGGGTGCGGTATACACTGAAGCTTTCTTT. Protein product: CASSRDGGAVYTEAFF.

This clone was seen once. This chain uses TRBV5-4 with TRBJ2-3; 12 nucleotides line up with TRBD2. Germline V gene sequence: CDR1 SGHNT, CDR2 YYREEE (reference sequence). Trimming removed 1 base from V and 7 bases from J; junction bases left unmatched: 7. This CDR3 is built from 16 residues. The CDR3 sequence: CASSLKTSGRPYTQYF. The CDR3 nucleotides are TGTGCCAGCAGCTTGAAGACTAGCGGGAGACCCTATACGCAGTATTTT.

The chain employs TRBV6-5 and TRBJ1-2; weak D call: TRBD1 (5 bases). V was clipped by 6 bases and J by 3 bases, with 17 bases between them. CDR1 is MNHEY and CDR2 is SVGAGI in the germline V gene. The CDR3 contains 15 residues. The CDR3 sequence is CASRCRDCADYGYTF. The DNA for the CDR3 is TGTGCCAGCAGGTGCCGGGACTGCGCCGACTATGGCTACACCTTC.

The chain combines TRBV27 with TRBJ1-5; D ambiguous. This CDR3 contains 18 residues. Trimming left V 2 bases short and J 0 bases short, with 17 bases between. The germline V gene encodes CDR1 MNHEY and CDR2 SMNVEV (reference sequence). The CDR3 protein is CASSLERRRADSNQPQHF. The CDR3 DNA reads as TGTGCCAGCAGTTTAGAAAGGCGGAGGGCTGATAGCAATCAGCCCCAGCATTTT.

The sample holds a few counts of this clone. V is TRBV3-1 (or the pseudogene TRBV3-2) and J is TRBJ2-1; 7 bases agree with TRBD1. This CDR3 is 16 amino acids long. V dropped 4 bases and J dropped 3; count of bases not matched to a gene: 9. CDR1 is LGHDT and CDR2 is YNNKEL in the germline V gene (reference sequence). CDR3 protein: CASSRQGREVYNEQFF. Written as DNA, the CDR3 is TGTGCCAGCAGCCGACAGGGAAGAGAGGTCTACAATGAGCAGTTCTTC.

V and J are TRBV7-2 and TRBJ2-1; TRBD1 is a possible D gene (5 bases). V was shortened by 6 bases and J by 13 bases, with 19 bases between the two germline ends. This CDR3 spans 13 amino acids. Germline V gene lookup returns CDR1 SGHTA and CDR2 FQGNSA. The CDR3 region has the DNA TGTGCCAGCAGTGTAGGGATTGGCAGGGTCCAGTTCTTC. Protein sequence: CASSVGIGRVQFF.

V gene TRBV27 combines with J gene TRBJ1-6; no reliable D call. Trimming cost V 8 bases and J 5 bases, with 13 bases left between them. Germline V gene lookup returns CDR1 MNHEY and CDR2 SMNVEV (reference sequence). This CDR3 spans 14 amino acids. DNA of the CDR3: TGTGCCAGCGACCCGGACGACCATAATTCACCCCTCCACTTT. Its translation: CASDPDDHNSPLHF.

The chain has TRBV6-5 and TRBJ1-5, with D uncertain. This CDR3 is built from 15 residues. The germline V gene has CDR1 MNHEY and CDR2 SVGAGI. Trimming removed 0 bases from V and 4 bases from J, with 10 bases in between. CDR3 residues: CASSYSKRGNQPQHF. The CDR3 coding sequence is TGTGCCAGCAGTTACTCGAAACGGGGAAATCAGCCCCAGCATTTT.

The CDR3 sequence is CGTGRELEETQYF. The CDR3, as DNA: TGTGGGACAGGGCGGGAGTTGGAAGAGACCCAGTACTTC. The chain combines TRBV3-1 (or the pseudogene TRBV3-2) with TRBJ2-5; tentatively, D is TRBD1 (8 bases). Germline V gene sequence: CDR1 LGHDT, CDR2 YNNKEL (reference sequence). The CDR3 totals 13 residues.

This clone was observed a few times. The chain recombines TRBV6-4 with TRBJ2-3, with 7 bases fitting TRBD2. CDR3 length equals 16 residues. The junction had 8 bases not matched to a gene; V was cut back by 0 bases and J by 5 bases. CDR1 MRHNA and CDR2 SNTAGT come from the germline V gene. The CDR3 loop is CASSDSPGGGGDTQYF. The CDR3 nucleotides read TGTGCCAGCAGTGACTCCCCGGGTGGCGGGGGAGATACGCAGTATTTT.

V is TRBV6-6 and J is TRBJ1-3; D gene unclear. V was shortened by 6 bases and J by 4 bases, with 10 bases between the two germline ends. The CDR3 consists of 13 residues. Germline CDR1 and CDR2: MNHNY and SVGAGI (reference sequence). CDR3 DNA sequence: TGTGCCAGCAGGGACCCGTTCGGAAACACCATATATTTT. Encoded protein: CASRDPFGNTIYF.

V is TRBV7-2 and J is TRBJ1-1; 8 nucleotides match TRBD1. CDR3 length equals 13 residues. CDR1 is SGHTA and CDR2 is FQGNSA in the germline V gene. Germline trimming cut 4 bases from V and 6 bases from J; bases unmatched to any gene: 4. The CDR3 protein is CASSSPGGPEAFF. Written as DNA, the CDR3 is TGTGCCAGCAGCTCCCCAGGGGGCCCTGAAGCTTTCTTT.

V and J are TRBV7-3 and TRBJ2-3, with 10 bases identical to TRBD2. V lost 2 bases to trimming and J lost 2 bases; unmatched junction nucleotides: 7. CDR3 length equals 17 residues. Germline V gives CDR1 SGHTA, CDR2 FQGTGA. The CDR3 sequence is CASSLGPSGSPTDTQYF. The CDR3 DNA sequence: TGTGCCAGCAGCTTAGGGCCTAGCGGGAGCCCCACAGATACGCAGTATTTT.

V is TRBV27 and J is TRBJ1-2, with 9 bases fitting TRBD1. CDR1 and CDR2 (germline): MNHEY, SMNVEV (reference sequence). V lost 6 bases, J lost 4 bases, and 9 bases stayed unmatched. This CDR3 is built from 15 residues. The DNA of the CDR3 is TGTGCCAGCAGGGGGGACAGGGTGGGGAGCTATGGCTACACCTTC. Translated: CASRGDRVGSYGYTF.

The chain employs TRBV3-1 (or the pseudogene TRBV3-2) and TRBJ1-1; TRBD1 is a possible D gene (6 bases). The length of the CDR3 is 12 residues. Germline values: CDR1 LGHDT, CDR2 YNNKEL (reference sequence). The V and J ends lost 3 bases and 11 bases respectively, with 13 bases between them. In nucleotides, the CDR3 is TGTGCCAGCAGCCATGGGGGTACAGGGGCTTTCTTT. This gives the protein CASSHGGTGAFF.